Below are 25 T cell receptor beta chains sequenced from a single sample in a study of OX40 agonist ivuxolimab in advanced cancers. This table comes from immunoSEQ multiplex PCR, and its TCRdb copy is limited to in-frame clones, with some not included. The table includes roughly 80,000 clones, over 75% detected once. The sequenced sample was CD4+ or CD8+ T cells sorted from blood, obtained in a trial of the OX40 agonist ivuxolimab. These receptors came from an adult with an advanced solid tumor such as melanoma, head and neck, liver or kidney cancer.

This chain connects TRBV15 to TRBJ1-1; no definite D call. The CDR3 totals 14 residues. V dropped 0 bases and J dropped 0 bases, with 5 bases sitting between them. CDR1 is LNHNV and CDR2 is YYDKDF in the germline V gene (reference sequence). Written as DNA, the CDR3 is TGTGCCACCAGCAGAGATCAGGTGAACACTGAAGCTTTCTTT. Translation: CATSRDQVNTEAFF.

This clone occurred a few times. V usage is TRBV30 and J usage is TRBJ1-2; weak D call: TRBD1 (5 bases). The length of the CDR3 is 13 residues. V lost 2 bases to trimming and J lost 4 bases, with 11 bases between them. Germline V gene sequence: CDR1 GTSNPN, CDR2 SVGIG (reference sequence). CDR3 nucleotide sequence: TGTGCCTGGAGTCTGGGACCTGGCTATGGCTACACCTTC. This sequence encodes CAWSLGPGYGYTF.

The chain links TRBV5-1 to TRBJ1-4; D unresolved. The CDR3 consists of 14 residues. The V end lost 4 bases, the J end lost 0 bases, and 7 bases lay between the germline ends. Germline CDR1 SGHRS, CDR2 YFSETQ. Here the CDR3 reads CASSMGTTNEKLFF. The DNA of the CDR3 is TGCGCCAGCAGCATGGGGACAACTAATGAAAAACTGTTTTTT.

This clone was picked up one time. CDR3: CASSSGTRGQETQYF. CDR3 nucleotides: TGTGCCAGCAGCTCGGGCACCCGGGGCCAAGAGACCCAGTACTTC. The J gene is TRBJ2-5, the V gene TRBV6-6, with a tentative D call TRBD2 (5 bases). Germline-derived CDR1 and CDR2 are MNHNY and SVGAGI (reference sequence). The CDR3 contains 15 residues. Between the trimmed V and J ends, which lost 6 bases and 1 base, there was a span of 15 bases.

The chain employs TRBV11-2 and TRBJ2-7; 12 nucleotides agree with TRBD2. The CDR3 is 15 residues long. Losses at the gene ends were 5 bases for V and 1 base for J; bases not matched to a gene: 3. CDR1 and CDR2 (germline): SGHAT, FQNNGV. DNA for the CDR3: TGTGCCAGCAGCCCGACTAGCGGGGGATCCTACGAGCAGTACGTC. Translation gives CASSPTSGGSYEQYV.

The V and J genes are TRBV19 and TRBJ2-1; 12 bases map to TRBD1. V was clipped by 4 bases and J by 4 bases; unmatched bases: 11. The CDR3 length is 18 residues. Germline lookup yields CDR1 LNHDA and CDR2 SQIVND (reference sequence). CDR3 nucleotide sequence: TGTGCCAGTAGTACTGCCCCGGGACAGGGGGCGAATTACAATGAGCAGTTCTTC. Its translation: CASSTAPGQGANYNEQFF.

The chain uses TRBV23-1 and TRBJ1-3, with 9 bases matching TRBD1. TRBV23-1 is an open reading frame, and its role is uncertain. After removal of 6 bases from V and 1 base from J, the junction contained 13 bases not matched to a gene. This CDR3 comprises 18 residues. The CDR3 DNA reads TGCGCCAGCAGCAAGGGAAGGACAGGGGTTAAATCTGGAAACACCATATATTTT. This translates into CASSKGRTGVKSGNTIYF.

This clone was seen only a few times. CDR3 coding DNA: TGTGCCAGCAGTTTTTTTACAGGGAGGTTGAAGACCCAGTACTTC. Amino acids: CASSFFTGRLKTQYF. This chain links TRBV28 with TRBJ2-5; D is tentatively TRBD1 or TRBD2 (6 bases each). CDR3 length: 15 amino acids. Germline V CDR1 and CDR2: MDHEN, SYDVKM. Trimming pared 3 bases from V and 6 bases from J, leaving 17 bases between.

For the CDR3, the DNA is TGTGCCAGCAGCCCTGGACAGGGAAGGTACTATGGCTACACCTTC. Translated, it gives CASSPGQGRYYGYTF. The V and J genes are TRBV5-5 and TRBJ1-2, with 8 bases lining up with TRBD1. Germline V CDR1 and CDR2: SGHKS, YYEKEE (reference sequence). The CDR3 runs to 15 residues. With V trimmed by 4 bases and J by 3 bases, 8 bases remained unmatched.

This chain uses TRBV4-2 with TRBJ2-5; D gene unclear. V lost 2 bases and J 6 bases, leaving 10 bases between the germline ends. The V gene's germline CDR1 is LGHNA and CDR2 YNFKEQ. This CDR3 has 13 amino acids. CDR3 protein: CASSQFRVQTQYF. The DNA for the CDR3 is TGTGCCAGCAGCCAATTTCGGGTTCAGACCCAGTACTTC.

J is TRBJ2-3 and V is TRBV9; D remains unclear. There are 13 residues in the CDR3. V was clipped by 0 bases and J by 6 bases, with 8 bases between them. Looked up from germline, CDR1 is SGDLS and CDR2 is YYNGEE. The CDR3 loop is CASSVGVGDTQYF. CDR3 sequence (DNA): TGTGCCAGCAGCGTAGGGGTTGGTGATACGCAGTATTTT.

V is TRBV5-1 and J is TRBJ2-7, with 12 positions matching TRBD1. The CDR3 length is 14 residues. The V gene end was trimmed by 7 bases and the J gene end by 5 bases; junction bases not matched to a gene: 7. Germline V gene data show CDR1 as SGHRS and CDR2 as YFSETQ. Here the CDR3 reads CASGEGTGGHEQYF. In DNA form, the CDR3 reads TGCGCCAGCGGGGAAGGGACAGGGGGCCACGAGCAGTACTTC.

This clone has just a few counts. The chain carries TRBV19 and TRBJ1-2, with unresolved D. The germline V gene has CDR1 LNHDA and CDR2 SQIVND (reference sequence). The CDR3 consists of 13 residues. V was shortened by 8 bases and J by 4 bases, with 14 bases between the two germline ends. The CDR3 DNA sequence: TGTGCCAGTGGGTCGGGTCAATCCTATGGCTACACCTTC. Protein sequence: CASGSGQSYGYTF.

CDR3: CASSLGSVGAYEQYF. In DNA form, the CDR3 reads TGTGCCAGCAGCTTAGGATCAGTAGGGGCCTACGAGCAGTACTTC. The gene calls are TRBV7-6 and TRBJ2-7, with D perhaps matching TRBD1 (5 bases). Trimming shortened V by 1 base and J by 2 bases, and 12 bases separated the two germline ends. The length of the CDR3 is 15 residues. Germline V lookup: CDR1 SGHVS, CDR2 FNYEAQ.

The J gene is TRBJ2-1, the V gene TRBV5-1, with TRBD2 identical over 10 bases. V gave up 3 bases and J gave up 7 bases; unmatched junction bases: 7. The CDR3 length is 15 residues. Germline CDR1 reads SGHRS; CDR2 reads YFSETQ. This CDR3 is CASSSGLAASNEQFF. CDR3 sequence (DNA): TGCGCCAGCAGCTCTGGACTAGCGGCCTCGAATGAGCAGTTCTTC.

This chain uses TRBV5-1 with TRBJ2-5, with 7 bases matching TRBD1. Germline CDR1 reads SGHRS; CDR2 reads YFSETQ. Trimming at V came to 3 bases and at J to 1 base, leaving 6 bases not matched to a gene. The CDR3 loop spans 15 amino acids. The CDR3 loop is CASSSTGQVQETQYF. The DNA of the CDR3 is TGCGCCAGCAGCTCGACCGGACAGGTCCAAGAGACCCAGTACTTC.

The CDR3, as DNA: TGTGCCATCAGTGAGGTAGGACAGTTCTCCTACGAGCAGTACTTC. It specifies CAISEVGQFSYEQYF. The V call is TRBV10-3, the J call TRBJ2-7; D possibly corresponds to TRBD1 (6 bases). Trimming shortened V by 2 bases and J by 0 bases, and 11 bases separated the two germline ends. The CDR3 extends over 15 amino acids. Germline CDR1 reads ENHRY; CDR2 reads SYGVKD.

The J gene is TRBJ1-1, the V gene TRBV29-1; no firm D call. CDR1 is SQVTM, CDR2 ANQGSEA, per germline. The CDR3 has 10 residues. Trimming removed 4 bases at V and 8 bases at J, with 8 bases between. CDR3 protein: CSVAGREAFF. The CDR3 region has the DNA TGCAGCGTTGCTGGCAGGGAAGCTTTCTTT. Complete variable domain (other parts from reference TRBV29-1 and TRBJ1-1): SAVISQKPSRDICQRGTSLTIQCQVDSQVTMMFWYRQQPGQSLTLIATANQGSEATYESGFVIDKFPISRPNLTFSTLTVSNMSPEDSSIYLCSVAGREAFFGQGTRLTVV.

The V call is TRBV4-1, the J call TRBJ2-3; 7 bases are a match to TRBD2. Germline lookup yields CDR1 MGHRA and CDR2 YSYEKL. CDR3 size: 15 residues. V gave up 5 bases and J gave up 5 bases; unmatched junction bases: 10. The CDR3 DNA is TGCGCCAGCAGCACCGGGACTATAACCCAAGATACGCAGTATTTT. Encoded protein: CASSTGTITQDTQYF.

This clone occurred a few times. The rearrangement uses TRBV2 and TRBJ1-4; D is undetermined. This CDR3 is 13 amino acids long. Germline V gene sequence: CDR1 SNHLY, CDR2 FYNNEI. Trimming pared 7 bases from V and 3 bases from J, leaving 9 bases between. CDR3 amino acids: CASKEWANEKLFF. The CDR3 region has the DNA TGTGCCAGCAAGGAGTGGGCTAATGAAAAACTGTTTTTT.

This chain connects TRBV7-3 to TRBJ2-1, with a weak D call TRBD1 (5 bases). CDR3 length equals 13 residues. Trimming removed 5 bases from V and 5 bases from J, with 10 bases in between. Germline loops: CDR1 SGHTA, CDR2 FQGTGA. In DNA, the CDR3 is TGTGCCAGCAGCCCTGACAGAAACAATGAGCAGTTCTTC. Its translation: CASSPDRNNEQFF.

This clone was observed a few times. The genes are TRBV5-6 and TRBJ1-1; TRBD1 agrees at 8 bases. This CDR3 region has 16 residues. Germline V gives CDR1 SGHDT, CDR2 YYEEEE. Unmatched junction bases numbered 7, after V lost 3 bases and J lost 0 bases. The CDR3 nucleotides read TGTGCCAGCAGCTCAGGACAGGGCAATCTGAACACTGAAGCTTTCTTT. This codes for CASSSGQGNLNTEAFF.

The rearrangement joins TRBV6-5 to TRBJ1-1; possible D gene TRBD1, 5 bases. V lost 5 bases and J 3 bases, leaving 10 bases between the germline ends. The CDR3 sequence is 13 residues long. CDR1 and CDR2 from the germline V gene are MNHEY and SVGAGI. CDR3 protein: CASSTGAYTEAFF. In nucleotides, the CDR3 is TGTGCCAGCAGTACCGGGGCTTACACTGAAGCTTTCTTT.

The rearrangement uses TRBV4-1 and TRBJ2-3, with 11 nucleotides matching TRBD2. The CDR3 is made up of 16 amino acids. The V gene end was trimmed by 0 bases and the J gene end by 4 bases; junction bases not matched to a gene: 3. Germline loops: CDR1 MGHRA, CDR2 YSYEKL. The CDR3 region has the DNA TGCGCCAGCAGCCAAGAAATAGCGGGGGGGCCAGATACGCAGTATTTT. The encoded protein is CASSQEIAGGPDTQYF.

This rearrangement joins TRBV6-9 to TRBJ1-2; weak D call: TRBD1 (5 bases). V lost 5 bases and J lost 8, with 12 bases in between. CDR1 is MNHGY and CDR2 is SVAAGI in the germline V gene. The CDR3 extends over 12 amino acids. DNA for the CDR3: TGTGCCAGCAGTCCCCACGGGGGAGGCTACACCTTC. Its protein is CASSPHGGGYTF.